This entry lists 17 T cell receptor beta chains sequenced from one sample in a study of T cells expressing NK-cell markers. For each CDR3 protein, TCRdb gives one entry from its re-call of the 5' RACE reads, without DNA. The table lists around 260,000 distinct CDR3 sequences. The sample taken for sequencing was blood T cells: a sorted CD56 or NKG2C T cell subset, CD4+ or CD8+ T cells, or bulk PBMC T cells (not recorded which). These receptors were collected from a woman between 18 and 69 years old in good health.

CDR3 sequence: CASSLAGKRGNQPQHF. The V gene is TRBV5-1, the J gene TRBJ1-5. Germline lookup yields CDR1 SGHRS and CDR2 YFSETQ. This CDR3 comprises 16 residues. The complete variable domain, with remaining parts taken from reference TRBV5-1 and TRBJ1-5, reads KAGVTQTPRYLIKTRGQQVTLSCSPISGHRSVSWYQQTPGQGLQFLFEYFSETQRNKGNFPGRFSGRQFSNSRSEMNVSTLELGDSALYLCASSLAGKRGNQPQHFGDGTRLSIL.

The chain joins TRBV12-3 or TRBV12-4 to TRBJ2-2; TCRdb picks TRBD1, but there is no DNA to check that call. The CDR3 is 15 amino acids. CDR3 amino acids: CASGLPGGVAGELFF.

The genes are TRBV20-1 and TRBJ2-1. Germline loops: CDR1 DFQATT, CDR2 SNEGSKA (reference sequence). This CDR3 contains 15 residues. The CDR3: CSASYGDLLNNEQFF.

This chain uses TRBV7-2 with TRBJ2-7; no DNA is available, so the TRBD1 call from TCRdb remains unchecked. The germline CDR1 and CDR2 sequences are SGHTA and FQGNSA. This CDR3 is built from 14 residues. The CDR3 sequence: CASSFGQGGYEQYF.

The chain joins TRBV28 to TRBJ1-4. The CDR3 runs 14 residues. CDR1 and CDR2 from the germline V gene are MDHEN and SYDVKM. The CDR3 region is CASTIPAVNEKLFF.

V and J are TRBV18 and TRBJ2-7; checking the TCRdb D call of TRBD2 is not possible without DNA. CDR3 length: 17 amino acids. Germline V CDR1 and CDR2: KGHSH, LQKENI. Here the CDR3 reads CASSPPRALAGGNKQYF.

This chain links TRBV6-4 with TRBJ2-1; with no DNA, the TCRdb D assignment of TRBD1 cannot be verified. The CDR3 has 14 amino acids. Germline loops: CDR1 MRHNA, CDR2 SNTAGT. CDR3 protein: CASSERGAYNEQFF.

The V call is TRBV6-5, the J call TRBJ1-2. Per the germline V gene, CDR1 is MNHEY and CDR2 is SVGAGI. The CDR3 loop spans 17 amino acids. CDR3 region: CASSYSSAGRKGHGYTF.

V gene TRBV7-8 combines with J gene TRBJ1-5; TCRdb's D gene call, TRBD1, goes unchecked for lack of DNA. The CDR3 runs to 17 residues. Germline lookup yields CDR1 SGHVS and CDR2 FQNEAQ. The CDR3 loop reads CASSLARSPPANQPQHF.

The V and J genes are TRBV11-2 and TRBJ1-4; the D gene TCRdb calls, TRBD1, cannot be checked with no DNA. The CDR3 length is 15 residues. Germline V gene data show CDR1 as SGHAT and CDR2 as FQNNGV. CDR3 protein: CASSLDGGRGEKLFF. Drawing the rest from reference TRBV11-2 and TRBJ1-4, the complete variable domain is EAGVAQSPRYKIIEKRQSVAFWCNPISGHATLYWYQQILGQGPKLLIQFQNNGVVDDSQLPKDRFSAERLKGVDSTLKIQPAKLEDSAVYLCASSLDGGRGEKLFFGSGTQLSVL.

The genes are TRBV7-3 and TRBJ2-1; without DNA, the TCRdb call of TRBD2 cannot be checked. The length of the CDR3 is 17 residues. Germline loops: CDR1 SGHTA, CDR2 FQGTGA. The CDR3 spells CASRSQLAGGPGNEQFF. Drawing the rest from reference TRBV7-3 and TRBJ2-1, the complete variable domain is GAGVSQTPSNKVTEKGKYVELRCDPISGHTALYWYRQSLGQGPEFLIYFQGTGAADDSGLPNDRFFAVRPEGSVSTLKIQRTERGDSAVYLCASRSQLAGGPGNEQFFGPGTRLTVL.

The chain recombines TRBV12-3 or TRBV12-4 with TRBJ1-2. The CDR3 spans 15 residues. This CDR3 is CASSLARRQFYGYTF.

The chain combines TRBV5-1 with TRBJ1-2; TCRdb's assignment of TRBD1 cannot be checked, as there is no DNA. The germline V gene encodes CDR1 SGHRS and CDR2 YFSETQ. The CDR3 is made up of 14 amino acids. The CDR3 spells CASRLDSINYGYTF.

The chain recombines TRBV7-2 with TRBJ1-3; the TCRdb D gene call, TRBD1, has no DNA to confirm it. Germline V gene lookup returns CDR1 SGHTA and CDR2 FQGNSA. The CDR3 runs 15 residues. The CDR3: CASSYQDRQGYTIYF.

This chain links TRBV11-3 with TRBJ2-3. The length of the CDR3 is 13 residues. Germline CDR1 reads SGHNT; CDR2 reads YENEEA. CDR3 protein: CASSLGEADTQYF.

V is TRBV15 and J is TRBJ2-5; no DNA is available, so the TRBD2 call from TCRdb remains unchecked. The CDR3 is made up of 15 amino acids. CDR1 LNHNV and CDR2 YYDKDF come from the germline V gene (reference sequence). The CDR3: CATSRDREGQETQYF.

CDR3 amino acids: CASSYSTGELFF. This chain connects TRBV6-5 to TRBJ2-2. The CDR3 has 12 amino acids. The V gene's germline CDR1 is MNHEY and CDR2 SVGAGI.